The present entry profiles one T cell receptor beta chain with its context. The libraries were made with immunoSEQ v3. The table came from immunoSEQ multiplex PCR; TCRdb's copy has only in-frame clones and leaves some out. Among approximately 16,000 clones listed, around 70% were seen once. The data are from a study of TIL therapy for anti-PD-1-resistant metastatic lung cancer. Time point defined: pre-treatment sample, taken before nivolumab and TIL therapy. The CDR3 has 14 amino acids. The germline V gene encodes CDR1 SGHNT and CDR2 YYREEE (reference sequence). Trimming shortened V by 4 bases and J by 3 bases, and 14 bases separated the two germline ends.

This TCR was recovered from a person aged 25-85 years with non-small cell lung cancer. The V and J genes are TRBV5-4 and TRBJ2-7; a possible D gene is TRBD2 (6 bases). The sequenced sample was blood, obtained at baseline. The CDR3 is CASSPSTGDYEQYF. DNA for the CDR3: TGTGCCAGCAGCCCCTCTACGGGGGACTACGAGCAGTACTTC.